This TCR beta chain originates from a study of T cell responses to AZD1222 COVID-19 vaccine. Germline CDR1 reads LGHDT; CDR2 reads YNNKEL (reference sequence). The CDR3 length is 16 residues. Trimming took 0 bases from V and 1 from J, leaving 12 bases between them. Sequencing was performed with immunoSEQ multiplex PCR; in TCRdb, only in-frame clones are kept and a portion is missing. This table holds tens of thousands of clones, 80% to 95% found once. The sample consisted of peripheral blood, taken 28 days after the second AZD1222 dose. The genes are TRBV3-1 (or the pseudogene TRBV3-2) and TRBJ1-1; D call uncertain. The sequence was collected from an adult who received the AZD1222 COVID-19 vaccine. CDR3 sequence reads: CASSQDLAAPNTEAFF. The CDR3 DNA reads TGTGCCAGCAGCCAAGATCTGGCAGCCCCGAACACTGAAGCTTTCTTT.